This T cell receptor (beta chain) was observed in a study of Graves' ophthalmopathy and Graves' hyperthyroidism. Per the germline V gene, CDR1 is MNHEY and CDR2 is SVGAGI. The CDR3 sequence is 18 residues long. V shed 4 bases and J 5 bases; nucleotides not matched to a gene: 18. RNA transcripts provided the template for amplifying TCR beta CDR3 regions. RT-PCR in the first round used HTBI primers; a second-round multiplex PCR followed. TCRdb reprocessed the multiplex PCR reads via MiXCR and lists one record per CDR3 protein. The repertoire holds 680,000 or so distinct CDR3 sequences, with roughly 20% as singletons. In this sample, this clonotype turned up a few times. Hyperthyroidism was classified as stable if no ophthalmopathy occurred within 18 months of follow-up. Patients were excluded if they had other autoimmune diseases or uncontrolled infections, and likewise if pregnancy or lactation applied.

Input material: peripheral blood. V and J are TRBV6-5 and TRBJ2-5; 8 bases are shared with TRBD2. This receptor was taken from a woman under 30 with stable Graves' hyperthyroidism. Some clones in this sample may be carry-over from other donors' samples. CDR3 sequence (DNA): TGTGCCAGCAGTTGGTTCGGAACTAGCGGACCCGAGGAGGAGACCCAGTACTTC. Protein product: CASSWFGTSGPEEETQYF.